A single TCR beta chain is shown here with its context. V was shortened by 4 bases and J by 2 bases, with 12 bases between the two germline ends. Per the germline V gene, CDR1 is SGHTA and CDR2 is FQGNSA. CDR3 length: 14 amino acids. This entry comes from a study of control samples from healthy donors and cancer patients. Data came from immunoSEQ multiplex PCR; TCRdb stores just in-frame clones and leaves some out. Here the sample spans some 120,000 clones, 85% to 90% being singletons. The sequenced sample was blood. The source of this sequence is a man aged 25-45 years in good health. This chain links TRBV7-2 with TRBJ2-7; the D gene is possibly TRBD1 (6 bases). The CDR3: CASSYQQGPYEQYF. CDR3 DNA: TGTGCCAGCAGCTACCAACAGGGTCCCTACGAGCAGTACTTC.